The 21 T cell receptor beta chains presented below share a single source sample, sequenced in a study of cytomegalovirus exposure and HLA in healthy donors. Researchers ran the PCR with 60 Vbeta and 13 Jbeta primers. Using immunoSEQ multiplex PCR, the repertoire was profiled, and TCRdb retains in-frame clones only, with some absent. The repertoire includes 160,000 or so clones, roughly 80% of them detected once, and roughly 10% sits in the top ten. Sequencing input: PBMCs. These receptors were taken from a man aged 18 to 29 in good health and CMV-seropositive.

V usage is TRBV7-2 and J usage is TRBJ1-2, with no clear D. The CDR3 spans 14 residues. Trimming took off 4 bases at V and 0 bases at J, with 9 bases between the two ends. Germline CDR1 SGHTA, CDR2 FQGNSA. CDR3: CASSSDIANYGYTF. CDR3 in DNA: TGTGCCAGCAGCTCAGACATAGCTAACTATGGCTACACCTTC. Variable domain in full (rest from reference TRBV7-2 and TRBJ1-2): GAGVSQSPSNKVTEKGKDVELRCDPISGHTALYWYRQSLGQGLEFLIYFQGNSAPDKSGLPSDRFSAERTGGSVSTLTIQRTQQEDSAVYLCASSSDIANYGYTFGSGTRLTVV.

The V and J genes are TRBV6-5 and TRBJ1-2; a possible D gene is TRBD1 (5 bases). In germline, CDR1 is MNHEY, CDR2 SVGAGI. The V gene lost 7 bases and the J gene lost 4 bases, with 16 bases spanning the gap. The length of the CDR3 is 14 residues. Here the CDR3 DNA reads TGTGCCAGCACTAACCATTGGGGGGGCTATGGCTACACCTTC. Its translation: CASTNHWGGYGYTF.

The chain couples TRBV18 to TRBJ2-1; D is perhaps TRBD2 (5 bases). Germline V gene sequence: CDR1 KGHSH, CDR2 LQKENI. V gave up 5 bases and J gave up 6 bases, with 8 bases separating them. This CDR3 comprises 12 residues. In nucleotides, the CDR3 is TGTGCCAGCTCAGCGGGCGGCAATGAGCAGTTCTTC. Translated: CASSAGGNEQFF.

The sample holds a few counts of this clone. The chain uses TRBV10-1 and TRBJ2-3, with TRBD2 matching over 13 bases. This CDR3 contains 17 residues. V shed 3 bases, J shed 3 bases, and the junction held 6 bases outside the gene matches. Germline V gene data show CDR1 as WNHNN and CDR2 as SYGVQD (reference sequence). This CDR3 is CASSDRATSGRTDTQYF. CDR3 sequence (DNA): TGCGCCAGCAGTGATCGTGCGACTAGCGGGAGGACAGATACGCAGTATTTT.

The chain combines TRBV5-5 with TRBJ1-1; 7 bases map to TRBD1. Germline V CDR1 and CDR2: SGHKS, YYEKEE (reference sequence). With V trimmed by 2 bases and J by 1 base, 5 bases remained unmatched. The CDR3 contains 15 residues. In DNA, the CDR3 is TGTGCCAGCAGCTTAACACGGACAGGGAACACTGAAGCTTTCTTT. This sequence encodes CASSLTRTGNTEAFF.

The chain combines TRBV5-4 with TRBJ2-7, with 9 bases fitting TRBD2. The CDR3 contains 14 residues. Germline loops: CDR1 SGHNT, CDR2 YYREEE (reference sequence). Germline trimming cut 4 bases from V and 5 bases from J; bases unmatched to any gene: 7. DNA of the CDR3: TGTGCCAGCAGCAAAGGGACTAGCAACAACGAGCAGTACTTC. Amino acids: CASSKGTSNNEQYF.

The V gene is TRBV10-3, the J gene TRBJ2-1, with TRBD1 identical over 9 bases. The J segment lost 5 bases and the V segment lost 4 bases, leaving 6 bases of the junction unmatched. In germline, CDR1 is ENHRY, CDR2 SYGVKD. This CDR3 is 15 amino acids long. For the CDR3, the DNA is TGTGCCATCAGTGGGGACAGGGATATCGACAATGAGCAGTTCTTC. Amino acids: CAISGDRDIDNEQFF.

The CDR3 DNA reads as TGTGCCAGCAGCTCCAAACCGGGACAGGGATACGAGCAGTACTTC. Amino acids: CASSSKPGQGYEQYF. The V and J genes are TRBV5-4 and TRBJ2-5; 9 bases match TRBD1. The better agreement between TRBJ2-7 and the DNA end casts doubt on the J call. Germline CDR1 and CDR2: SGHNT and YYREEE (reference sequence). The CDR3 consists of 15 residues.

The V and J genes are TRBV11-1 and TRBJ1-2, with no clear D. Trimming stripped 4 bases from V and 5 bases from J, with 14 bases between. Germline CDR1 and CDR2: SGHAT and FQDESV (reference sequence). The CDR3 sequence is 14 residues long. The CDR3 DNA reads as TGTGCCAGCAGCTCCAACGGACTTCTTTATGGCTACACCTTC. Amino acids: CASSSNGLLYGYTF.

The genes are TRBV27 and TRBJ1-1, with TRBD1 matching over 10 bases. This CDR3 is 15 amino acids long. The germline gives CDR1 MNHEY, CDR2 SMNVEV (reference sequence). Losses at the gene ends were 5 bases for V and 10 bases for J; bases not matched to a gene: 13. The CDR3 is CASSLIPGQGSPAFF. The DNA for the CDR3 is TGTGCCAGCAGTCTTATCCCGGGACAGGGGTCCCCAGCTTTCTTT.

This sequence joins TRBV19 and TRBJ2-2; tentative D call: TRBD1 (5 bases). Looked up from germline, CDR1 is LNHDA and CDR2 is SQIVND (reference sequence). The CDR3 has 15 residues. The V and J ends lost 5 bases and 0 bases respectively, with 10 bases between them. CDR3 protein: CASSFQGSNTGELFF. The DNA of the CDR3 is TGTGCCAGTAGTTTTCAGGGCTCGAACACCGGGGAGCTGTTTTTT.

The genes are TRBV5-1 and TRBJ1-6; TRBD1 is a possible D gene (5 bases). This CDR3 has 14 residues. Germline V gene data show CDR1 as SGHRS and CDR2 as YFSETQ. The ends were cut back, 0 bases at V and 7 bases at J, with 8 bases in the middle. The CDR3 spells CASSLGGLNSPLHF. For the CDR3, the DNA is TGCGCCAGCAGCTTGGGGGGACTAAATTCACCCCTCCACTTT. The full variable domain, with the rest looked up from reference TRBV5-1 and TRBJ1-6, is KAGVTQTPRYLIKTRGQQVTLSCSPISGHRSVSWYQQTPGQGLQFLFEYFSETQRNKGNFPGRFSGRQFSNSRSEMNVSTLELGDSALYLCASSLGGLNSPLHFGNGTRLTVT.

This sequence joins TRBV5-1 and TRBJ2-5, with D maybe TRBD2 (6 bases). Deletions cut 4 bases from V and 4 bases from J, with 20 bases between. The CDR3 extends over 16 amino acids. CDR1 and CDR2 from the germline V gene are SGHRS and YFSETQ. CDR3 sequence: CASSPLLAHMGETQYF. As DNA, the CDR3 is TGCGCCAGCAGCCCTCTTCTAGCGCATATGGGAGAGACCCAGTACTTC.

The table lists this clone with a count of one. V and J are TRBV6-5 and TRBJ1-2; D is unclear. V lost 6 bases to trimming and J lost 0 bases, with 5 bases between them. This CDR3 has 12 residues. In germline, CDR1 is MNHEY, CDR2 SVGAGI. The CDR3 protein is CASSGPNYGYTF. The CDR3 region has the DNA TGTGCCAGCAGCGGTCCTAACTATGGCTACACCTTC.

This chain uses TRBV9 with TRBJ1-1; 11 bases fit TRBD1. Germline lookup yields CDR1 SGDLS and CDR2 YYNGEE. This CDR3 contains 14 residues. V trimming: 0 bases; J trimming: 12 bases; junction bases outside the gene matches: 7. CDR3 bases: TGTGCCAGCAGCGTAGCAGCGGACAGGGGGCGGACTTTCTTT. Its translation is CASSVAADRGRTFF.

The CDR3 loop is CASSIGNSGAYNEQFF. CDR3 nucleotide sequence: TGTGCCAGTAGTATAGGAAATAGCGGGGCCTACAATGAGCAGTTCTTC. The gene calls are TRBV19 and TRBJ2-1; 8 nucleotides align to TRBD2. This CDR3 spans 16 amino acids. Germline trimming cut 1 base from V and 2 bases from J; bases unmatched to any gene: 4. In germline, CDR1 is LNHDA, CDR2 SQIVND (reference sequence).

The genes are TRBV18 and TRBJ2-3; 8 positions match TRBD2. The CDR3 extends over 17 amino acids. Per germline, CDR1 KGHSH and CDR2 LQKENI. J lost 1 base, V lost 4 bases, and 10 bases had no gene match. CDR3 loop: CASSHARGAGGTDTQYF. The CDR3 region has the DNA TGTGCCAGCTCACACGCTAGGGGAGCGGGGGGCACAGATACGCAGTATTTT.

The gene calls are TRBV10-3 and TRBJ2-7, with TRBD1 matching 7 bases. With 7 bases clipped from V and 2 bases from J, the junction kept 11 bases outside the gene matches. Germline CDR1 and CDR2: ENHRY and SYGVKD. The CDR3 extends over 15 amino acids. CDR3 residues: CAIMSTGVRPYEQYF. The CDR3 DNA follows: TGTGCCATCATGAGCACAGGGGTAAGGCCCTACGAGCAGTACTTC.

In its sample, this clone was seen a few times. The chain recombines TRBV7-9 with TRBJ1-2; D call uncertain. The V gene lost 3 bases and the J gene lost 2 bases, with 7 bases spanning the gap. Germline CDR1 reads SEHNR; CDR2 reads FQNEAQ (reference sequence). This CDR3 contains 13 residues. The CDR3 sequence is CASSLTMNYGYTF. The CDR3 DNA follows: TGTGCCAGCAGCTTGACAATGAACTATGGCTACACCTTC.

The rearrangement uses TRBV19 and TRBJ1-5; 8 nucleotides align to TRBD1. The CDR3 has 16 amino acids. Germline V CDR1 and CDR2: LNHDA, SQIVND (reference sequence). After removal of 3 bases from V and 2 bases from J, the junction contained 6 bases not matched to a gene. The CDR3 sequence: CASSISRGLGNQPQHF. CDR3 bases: TGTGCCAGTAGTATCAGCAGGGGGCTCGGCAATCAGCCCCAGCATTTT.

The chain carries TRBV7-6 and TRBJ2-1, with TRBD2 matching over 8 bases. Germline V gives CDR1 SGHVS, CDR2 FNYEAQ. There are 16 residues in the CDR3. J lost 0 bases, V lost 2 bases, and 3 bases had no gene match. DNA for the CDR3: TGTGCCAGCAGCTTATTAGCGGGAAGCTCCTACAATGAGCAGTTCTTC. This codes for CASSLLAGSSYNEQFF.